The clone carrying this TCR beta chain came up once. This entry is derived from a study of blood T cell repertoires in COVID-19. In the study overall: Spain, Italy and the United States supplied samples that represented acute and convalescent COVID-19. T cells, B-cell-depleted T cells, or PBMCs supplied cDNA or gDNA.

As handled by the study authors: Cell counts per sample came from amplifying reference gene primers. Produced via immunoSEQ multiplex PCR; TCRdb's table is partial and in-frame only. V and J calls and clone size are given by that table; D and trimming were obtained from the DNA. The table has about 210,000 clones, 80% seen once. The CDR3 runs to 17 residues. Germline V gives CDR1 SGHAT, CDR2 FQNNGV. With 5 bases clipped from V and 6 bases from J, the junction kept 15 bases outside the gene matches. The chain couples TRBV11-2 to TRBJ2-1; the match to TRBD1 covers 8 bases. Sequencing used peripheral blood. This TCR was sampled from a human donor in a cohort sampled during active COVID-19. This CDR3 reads CASSAHGGDRGTNEQFF. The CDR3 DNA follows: TGTGCCAGCAGCGCCCACGGGGGAGACAGGGGAACCAATGAGCAGTTCTTC.